The sample holds many counts of the clone carrying this T cell receptor beta chain. Everyone who donated was a Caucasian adult who lived in Nashville, Tennessee. This record belongs to a study of shared clonotypes between healthy human individuals. Sequencing of unsorted PBMC DNA was carried out using ten immunoSEQ deep assay plates. Sequencing was performed with immunoSEQ multiplex PCR; in TCRdb, only in-frame clones are kept and a portion is missing. The sample records fewer than 650,000 clones, around 78% being singletons. CDR1 MDHEN and CDR2 SYDVKM come from the germline V gene. The CDR3 is 12 amino acids. V shed 6 bases and J shed 4 bases, with 4 bases lying between them.

The source material was PBMCs. The genes are TRBV28 and TRBJ1-6; D unresolved. The TCR sequence derives from a woman between 35 and 50 years old in good health. Some clones in this sample may be carry-over from other donors' samples. In DNA form, the CDR3 reads TGTGCCAGCAGGGGGTATAATTCACCCCTCCACTTT. Translated: CASRGYNSPLHF. Filled out from reference TRBV28 and TRBJ1-6, the complete variable domain reads DVKVTQSSRYLVKRTGEKVFLECVQDMDHENMFWYRQDPGLGLRLIYFSYDVKMKEKGDIPEGYSVSREKKERFSLILESASTNQTSMYLCASRGYNSPLHFGNGTRLTVT.